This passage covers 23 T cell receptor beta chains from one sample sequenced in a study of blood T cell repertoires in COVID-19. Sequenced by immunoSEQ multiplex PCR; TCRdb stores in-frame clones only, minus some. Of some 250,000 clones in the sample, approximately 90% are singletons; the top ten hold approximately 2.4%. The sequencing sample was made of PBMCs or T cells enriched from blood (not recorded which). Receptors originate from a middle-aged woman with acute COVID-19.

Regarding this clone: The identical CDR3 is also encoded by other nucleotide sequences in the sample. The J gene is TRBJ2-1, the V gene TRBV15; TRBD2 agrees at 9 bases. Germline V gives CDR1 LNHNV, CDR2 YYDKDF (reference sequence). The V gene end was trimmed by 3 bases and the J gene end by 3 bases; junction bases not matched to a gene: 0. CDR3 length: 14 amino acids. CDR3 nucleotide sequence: TGTGCCACCAGCAGGACTAGCGGCTACAATGAGCAGTTCTTC. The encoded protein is CATSRTSGYNEQFF. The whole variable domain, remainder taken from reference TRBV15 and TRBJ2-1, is DAMVIQNPRYQVTQFGKPVTLSCSQTLNHNVMYWYQQKSSQAPKLLFHYYDKDFNNEADTPDNFQSRRPNTSFCFLDIRSPGLGDTAMYLCATSRTSGYNEQFFGPGTRLTVL.

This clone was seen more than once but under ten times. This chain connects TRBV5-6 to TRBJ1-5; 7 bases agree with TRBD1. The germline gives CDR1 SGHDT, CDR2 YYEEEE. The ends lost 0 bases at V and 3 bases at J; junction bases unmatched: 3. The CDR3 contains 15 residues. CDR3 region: CASSLGQGPNQPQHF. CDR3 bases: TGTGCCAGCAGCTTGGGACAGGGACCCAATCAGCCCCAGCATTTT.

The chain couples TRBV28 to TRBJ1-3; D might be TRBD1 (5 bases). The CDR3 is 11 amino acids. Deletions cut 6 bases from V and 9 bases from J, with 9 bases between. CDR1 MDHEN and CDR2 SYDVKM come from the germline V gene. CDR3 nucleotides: TGTGCCAGCAGCTCAAGGGGCACCATATATTTT. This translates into CASSSRGTIYF.

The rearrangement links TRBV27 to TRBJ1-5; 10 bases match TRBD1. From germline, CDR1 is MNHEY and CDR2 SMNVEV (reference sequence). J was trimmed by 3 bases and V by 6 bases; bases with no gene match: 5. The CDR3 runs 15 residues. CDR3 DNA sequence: TGTGCCAGCAGCAGGGACAGGGGCCACAATCAGCCCCAGCATTTT. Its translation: CASSRDRGHNQPQHF.

Here the CDR3 reads CASSTETGHNTEAFF. DNA of the CDR3: TGCGCCAGCAGCACTGAAACAGGGCATAACACTGAAGCTTTCTTT. This rearrangement joins TRBV5-1 to TRBJ1-1; tentative D call: TRBD1 (6 bases). V dropped 4 bases and J dropped 2 bases, with 15 bases sitting between them. The CDR3 runs 15 residues. Germline CDR1 reads SGHRS; CDR2 reads YFSETQ.

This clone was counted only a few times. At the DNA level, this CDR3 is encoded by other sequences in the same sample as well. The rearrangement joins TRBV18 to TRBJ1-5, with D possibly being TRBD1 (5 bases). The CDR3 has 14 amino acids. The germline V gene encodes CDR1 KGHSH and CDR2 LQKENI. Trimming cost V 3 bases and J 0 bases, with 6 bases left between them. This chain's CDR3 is CASSPGHSNQPQHF. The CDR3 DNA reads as TGTGCCAGCTCACCGGGGCATAGCAATCAGCCCCAGCATTTT.

CDR3 sequence: CASSLSGRGLYGNTIYF. The CDR3, as DNA: TGTGCCAGCAGTTTAAGTGGCAGGGGGCTTTATGGAAACACCATATATTTT. The rearrangement links TRBV28 to TRBJ1-3; TRBD1 aligns across 8 bases. Germline V lookup: CDR1 MDHEN, CDR2 SYDVKM. The CDR3 loop spans 17 amino acids. Germline trimming cut 2 bases from V and 3 bases from J; bases unmatched to any gene: 9.

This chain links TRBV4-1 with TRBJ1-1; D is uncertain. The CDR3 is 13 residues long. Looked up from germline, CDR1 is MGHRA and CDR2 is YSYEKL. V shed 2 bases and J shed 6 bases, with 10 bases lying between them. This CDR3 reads CASSQSRSPEAFF. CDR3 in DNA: TGCGCCAGCAGCCAATCCCGTAGCCCTGAAGCTTTCTTT.

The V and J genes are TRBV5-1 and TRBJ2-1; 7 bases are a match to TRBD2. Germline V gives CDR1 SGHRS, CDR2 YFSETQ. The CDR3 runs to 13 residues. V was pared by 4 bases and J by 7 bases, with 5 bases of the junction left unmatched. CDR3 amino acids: CASSRGEGNEQFF. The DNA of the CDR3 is TGCGCCAGCAGCCGGGGGGAGGGTAATGAGCAGTTCTTC.

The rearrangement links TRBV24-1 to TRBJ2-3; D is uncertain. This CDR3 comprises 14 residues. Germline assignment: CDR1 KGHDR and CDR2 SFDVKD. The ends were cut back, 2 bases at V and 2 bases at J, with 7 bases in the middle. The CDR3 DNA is TGTGCCACCAGTGATTCCGGGTACACAGATACGCAGTATTTT. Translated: CATSDSGYTDTQYF.

The CDR3, as DNA: TGTGCCAGCAGTACCGGGACAGGGGGTTCCTACGAGCAGTACTTC. Amino acid sequence: CASSTGTGGSYEQYF. This rearrangement joins TRBV2 to TRBJ2-7, with 11 nucleotides matching TRBD1. The germline V gene encodes CDR1 SNHLY and CDR2 FYNNEI. Trimming took 5 bases from V and 1 from J; bases not matched to a gene: 4. CDR3 size: 15 residues. Combining the CDR3 with reference TRBV2 and TRBJ2-7 gives the whole variable domain EPEVTQTPSHQVTQMGQEVILRCVPISNHLYFYWYRQILGQKVEFLVSFYNNEISEKSEIFDDQFSVERPDGSNFTLKIRSTKLEDSAMYFCASSTGTGGSYEQYFGPGTRLTVT.

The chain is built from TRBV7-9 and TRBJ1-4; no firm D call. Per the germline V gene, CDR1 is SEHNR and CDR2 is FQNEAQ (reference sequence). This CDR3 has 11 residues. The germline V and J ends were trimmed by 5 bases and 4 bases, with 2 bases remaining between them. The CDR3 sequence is CASSLNEKLFF. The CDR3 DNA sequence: TGTGCCAGCAGCCTTAATGAAAAACTGTTTTTT.

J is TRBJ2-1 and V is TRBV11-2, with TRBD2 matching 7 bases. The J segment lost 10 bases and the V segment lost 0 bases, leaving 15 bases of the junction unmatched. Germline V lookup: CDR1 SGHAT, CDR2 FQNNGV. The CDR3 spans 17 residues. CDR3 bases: TGTGCCAGCAGCTTAGATCGGGGGGTAGGGTCGCGACTGGAGCAGTTCTTC. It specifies CASSLDRGVGSRLEQFF.

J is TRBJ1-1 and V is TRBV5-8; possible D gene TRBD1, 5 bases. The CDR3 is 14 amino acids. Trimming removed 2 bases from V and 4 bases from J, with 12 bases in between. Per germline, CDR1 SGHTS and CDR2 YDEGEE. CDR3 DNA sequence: TGTGCCAGCAGCTTCGGTGGGGCGGCCACTGAAGCTTTCTTT. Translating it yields CASSFGGAATEAFF.

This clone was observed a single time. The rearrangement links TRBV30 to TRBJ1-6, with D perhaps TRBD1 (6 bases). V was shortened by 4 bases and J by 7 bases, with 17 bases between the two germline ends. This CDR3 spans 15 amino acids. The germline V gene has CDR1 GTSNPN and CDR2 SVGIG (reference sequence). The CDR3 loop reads CAWNLRRTANSPLHF. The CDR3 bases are TGTGCCTGGAACCTTCGCCGGACAGCGAATTCACCCCTCCACTTT. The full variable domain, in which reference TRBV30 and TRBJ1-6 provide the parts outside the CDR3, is SQTIHQWPATLVQPVGSPLSLECTVEGTSNPNLYWYRQAAGRGLQLLFYSVGIGQISSEVPQNLSASRPQDRQFILSSKKLLLSDSGFYLCAWNLRRTANSPLHFGNGTRLTVT.

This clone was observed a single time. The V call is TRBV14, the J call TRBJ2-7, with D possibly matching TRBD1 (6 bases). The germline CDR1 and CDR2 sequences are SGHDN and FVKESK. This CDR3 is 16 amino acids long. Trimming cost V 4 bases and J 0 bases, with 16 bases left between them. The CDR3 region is CASSPGRTANSYEQYF. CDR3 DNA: TGTGCCAGCAGCCCAGGACGGACAGCCAACTCCTACGAGCAGTACTTC. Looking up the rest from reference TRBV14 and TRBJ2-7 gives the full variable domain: EAGVTQFPSHSVIEKGQTVTLRCDPISGHDNLYWYRRVMGKEIKFLLHFVKESKQDESGMPNNRFLAERTGGTYSTLKVQPAELEDSGVYFCASSPGRTANSYEQYFGPGTRLTVT.

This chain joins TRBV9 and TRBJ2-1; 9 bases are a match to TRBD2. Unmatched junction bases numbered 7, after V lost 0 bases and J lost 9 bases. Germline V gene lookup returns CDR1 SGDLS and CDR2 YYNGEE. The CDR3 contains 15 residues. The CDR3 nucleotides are TGTGCCAGCAGCGTAGTATTAGCGGGAGTAACTGAGCAGTTCTTC. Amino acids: CASSVVLAGVTEQFF.

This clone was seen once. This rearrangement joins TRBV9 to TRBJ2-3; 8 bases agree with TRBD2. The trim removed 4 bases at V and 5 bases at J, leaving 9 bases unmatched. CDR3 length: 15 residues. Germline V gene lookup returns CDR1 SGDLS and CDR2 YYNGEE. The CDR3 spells CASSPGLGLGDTQYF. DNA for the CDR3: TGTGCCAGCAGCCCGGGACTAGGCCTGGGAGATACGCAGTATTTT.

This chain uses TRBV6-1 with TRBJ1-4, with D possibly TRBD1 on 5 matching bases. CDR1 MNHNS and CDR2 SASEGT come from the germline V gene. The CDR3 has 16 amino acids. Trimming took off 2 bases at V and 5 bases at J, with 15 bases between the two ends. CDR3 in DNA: TGTGCCAGCAGTGAAATTGTAGGGCAGGGAAATGAAAAACTGTTTTTT. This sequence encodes CASSEIVGQGNEKLFF.

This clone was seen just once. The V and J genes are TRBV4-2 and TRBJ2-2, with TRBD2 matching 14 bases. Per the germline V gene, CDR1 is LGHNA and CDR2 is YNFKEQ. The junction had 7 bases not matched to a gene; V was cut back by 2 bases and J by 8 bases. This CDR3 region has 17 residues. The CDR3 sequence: CASSQLPGLAGEGELFF. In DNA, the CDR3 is TGTGCCAGCAGCCAACTTCCGGGACTAGCGGGAGAGGGGGAGCTGTTTTTT.

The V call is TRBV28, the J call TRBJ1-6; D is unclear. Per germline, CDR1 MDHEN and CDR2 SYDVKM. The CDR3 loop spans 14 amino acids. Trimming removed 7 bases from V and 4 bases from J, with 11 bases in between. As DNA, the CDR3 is TGTGCCAGCATTAGGAGTTTTTATAATTCACCCCTCCACTTT. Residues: CASIRSFYNSPLHF.

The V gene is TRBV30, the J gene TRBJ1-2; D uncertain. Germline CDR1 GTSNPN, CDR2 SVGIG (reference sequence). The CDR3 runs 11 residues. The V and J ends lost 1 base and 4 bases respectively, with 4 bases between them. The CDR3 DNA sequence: TGTGCCTGGAGTGCCGTCTATGGCTACACCTTC. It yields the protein CAWSAVYGYTF.

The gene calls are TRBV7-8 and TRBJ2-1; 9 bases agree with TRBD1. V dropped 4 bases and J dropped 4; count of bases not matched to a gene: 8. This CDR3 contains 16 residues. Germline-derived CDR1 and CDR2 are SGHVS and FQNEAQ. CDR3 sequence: CASSSAQGALYNEQFF. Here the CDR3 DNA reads TGTGCCAGCAGCTCAGCACAGGGGGCCCTTTACAATGAGCAGTTCTTC.